This TCR beta chain was recorded in a study of control samples from healthy donors and cancer patients (TCRdb year 2020). The method was the immunoSEQ multiplex PCR assay. The table was pulled from immuneACCESS by TCRdb, which kept in-frame rearrangements only. Such tables lose some clones; where checked, under half of the loss comes from unresolved V genes, and the rest has no known cause. This sample comprises around 150,000 clones, approximately 94% of them detected only once. 12% to 15% of the sample lies in the top ten. Worth noting for this clone: Its target antigen remains unknown. No much larger clonotype is one base removed from it; base qualities were not supplied.

The sample taken for sequencing was PBMCs. The clonotype comes from a man in his 60s with colorectal cancer.

The CDR3 region reads CASSYAGGGTGELFF. DNA sequence: TGTGCCAGCAGTTACGCAGGGGGGGGCACCGGGGAGCTGTTTTTT. The V gene is TRBV6-5 and the J gene is TRBJ2-2; the D element could tentatively be TRBD1 or TRBD2, as 7 bases agree for each. There are 15 amino acids in the CDR3, from cysteine to phenylalanine inclusive. Only the CDR3 DNA is retained, 45 bases long and in frame from the first base. CDR1 and CDR2 (MNHEY, SVGAGI) derive from the germline V gene. V and J lose 2 bases and 4 bases, and a span of 11 bases separates them.